This T cell receptor (beta chain) is drawn from a study of CD4 T cells in relation to SARS-CoV-2 and coronaviruses (dated by TCRdb to 2020 to 2023). About the investigation overall: In the ViraFEST assay, PBMCs were grown with antigen for roughly 10 days, and TCR beta CDR3s were then sequenced to identify antigen-specific clonal expansions. The Adaptive Biotechnologies TCR-sequencing kit was used to sequence samples from a few pre-COVID donors and the naive versus memory experiments, whereas other data were Illumina-based. At the level of individual TCR clonotypes, the study measured memory CD4+ T cell crossreactivity between SARS-CoV-2 spike protein and common cold coronavirus spike proteins. Shared crossreactive spike epitopes were mapped to their HLA restriction using patient-derived lymphoblastoid cell lines. Expansion assays from other donors in the study were sequenced with a different, Illumina-based TCR-beta assay. An HIV-1 Nef peptide pool or a culture without peptide was used as the negative reference condition. Study-wide findings and limitations: Small numbers of patients and of tested TCRs limited the study. Crossreactive clones showed significantly weaker SARS-CoV-2-driven expansion than monoreactive clones, consistent with antigenic imprinting. In approximately 60% of donors, memory CD4+ clonotypes turned up that crossrecognized SARS-CoV-2 and at least one common cold coronavirus spike. Since the crossreactivity analysis centred on spike protein, crossreactivity against other viral proteins was not assessed. No donor contributed both pre-pandemic and post-infection samples, which limited tracing the source of pre-existing responses.

CD4+ T cells from unexposed donors were collected before the COVID-19 pandemic (2011-2018). After around ten days of culture, CD4+ T cells were isolated with the EasySep CD4+ T cell isolation kit. Unexposed donor CD4+ T cells were tested for reactivity to SARS-CoV-2 S and N and four common cold coronavirus spike pools, as cell number allowed. PBMCs were cultured at two million per well in IMDM supplemented with about 5% human AB serum and 8 to 10 IU/ml IL-2. Half of the culture medium was replaced with fresh IL-2-containing medium on days 3 and 7. In general, triplicate replicate wells were used for every peptide culture condition. The leukapheresis product for the unexposed donors was obtained through commercial purchase. PBMCs were isolated from leukapheresis product or whole blood by Ficoll-Paque PLUS gradient centrifugation. The PBMCs went either fresh into the expansion assay or into cryopreservation at -140 degrees C. The QIAamp Micro DNA Kit was used to extract genomic DNA from the CD4+ T cells.

The library was obtained by the immunoSEQ multiplex PCR assay. The study's own analysis went as follows. During preprocessing, nonproductive sequences were removed, as were CDR3s that did not start with C, did not end with F or W, or were shorter than 7 amino acids. The MANAFEST web app was used to call antigen-specific clonotypes on the basis of expansion compared with the reference and with other culture wells. A clone counted as positive if significantly expanded in 2 of 3 replicate wells versus the reference culture at FDR below 0.05. To be called positive, a clone also had to show significant expansion compared with every other tandem well and an odds ratio greater than 5. After three terminal residues were trimmed from each end, CDR3 homology was quantified as pairwise Levenshtein distance using the stringdist R package. The source is immuneACCESS, and TCRdb retained only in-frame sequences with V and J called. Part of the clones is not carried over; for the studies checked, unresolved V genes explain less than half of this, and the remainder is unexplained. V and J calls plus clone size are reproduced from that table; the DNA served to infer D and trimming. Present in this sample are about 30,000 clones, roughly 78% of which were seen just once. About 12% of the sample is in the top ten clones.

Regarding this clone: The antigen it recognizes is unknown. No base-level quality is on record; no much larger clone is a single base apart.

Sequencing was performed on CD4+ T cells from PBMCs, cultured in vitro. The TCR originated in a human donor in good health.

The DNA is TGTGCCAGCAGTTACTCAAGCGGGACAGGGGTTTCACCCCTCCACTTT. Its amino acids are CASSYSSGTGVSPLHF. This sequence uses TRBV6-5 and TRBJ1-6, with 10 bases in between that match TRBD1. CDR1 MNHEY and CDR2 SVGAGI are derived from the germline V gene. The CDR3 holds 16 amino acids from the cysteine to the phenylalanine. Left in the record is the CDR3 DNA by itself, 48 bases read in frame from the first base. From V the trimming removes 0 bases and from J it removes 9 bases, while the gene matches leave 5 bases of the junction unaccounted for.